These 23 T cell receptor beta chains share one sample of origin, sequenced in a study of shared clonotypes between healthy human individuals. Here immunoSEQ multiplex PCR was the method, and the copy in TCRdb shows in-frame clones only, minus some. The table includes more than 2 million clones, approximately 95% detected once. Sequenced material: naive CD4+ T cells sorted from blood. Sample subset: CD45RA+ positively selected. These receptors were obtained from a young man in good health.

As to this clone: This could be a read error, since a much larger clone is one nucleotide away. Other DNA sequences from this sample encode an identical CDR3 as well. This sequence joins TRBV6-1 and TRBJ1-2, with 7 bases identical to TRBD1. The V gene end was trimmed by 6 bases and the J gene end by 4 bases; junction bases not matched to a gene: 2. This CDR3 is 12 amino acids long. Germline CDR1 and CDR2: MNHNS and SASEGT. This CDR3 is CASSRDSYGYTF. The CDR3 DNA reads as TGTGCCAGCAGCCGGGACAGCTATGGCTACACCTTC.

This chain uses TRBV10-3 with TRBJ2-1, with 12 bases that match TRBD1. Unmatched junction bases numbered 6, after V lost 7 bases and J lost 8 bases. Germline-derived CDR1 and CDR2 are ENHRY and SYGVKD. This CDR3 is 14 amino acids long. The CDR3 loop reads CAITPGQGAYEQFF. In DNA, the CDR3 is TGTGCCATCACCCCGGGACAGGGGGCATATGAGCAGTTCTTC.

V and J are TRBV2 and TRBJ2-7; D is uncertain. Trimming stripped 7 bases from V and 2 bases from J, with 6 bases between. This CDR3 is built from 11 residues. In germline, CDR1 is SNHLY, CDR2 FYNNEI. CDR3 amino acids: CASMLTYEQYF. The CDR3 region has the DNA TGTGCCAGCATGCTAACCTACGAGCAGTACTTC.

The rearrangement links TRBV2 to TRBJ2-7; the D is unclear. V was cut by 4 bases and J by 3 bases, with 10 bases left in between. This CDR3 spans 13 amino acids. Looked up from germline, CDR1 is SNHLY and CDR2 is FYNNEI. The CDR3: CASSVFFSYEQYF. CDR3 in DNA: TGTGCCAGCAGTGTGTTTTTCAGCTACGAGCAGTACTTC.

The chain combines TRBV6-4 with TRBJ2-5; TRBD1 agrees at 12 bases. The CDR3 totals 18 residues. V gave up 4 bases and J gave up 4 bases; unmatched junction bases: 13. The germline V gene has CDR1 MRHNA and CDR2 SNTAGT. The CDR3 sequence: CASSAWVTGTGGRETQYF. Written as DNA, the CDR3 is TGTGCCAGCAGTGCTTGGGTCACCGGGACAGGGGGCCGAGAGACCCAGTACTTC.

In the case of this clone: This specimen includes other DNA sequences encoding the same CDR3. The chain is built from TRBV19 and TRBJ2-7; 10 nucleotides align to TRBD2. The CDR3 totals 14 residues. Germline CDR1 and CDR2: LNHDA and SQIVND (reference sequence). Losses at the gene ends were 4 bases for V and 1 base for J; bases not matched to a gene: 1. CDR3 loop: CASSTSGSSYEQYF. CDR3 DNA sequence: TGTGCCAGTAGTACTAGCGGGAGTTCCTACGAGCAGTACTTC.

This clone was counted once. Other DNA sequences in this sample translate to the same CDR3. V and J are TRBV6-6 and TRBJ2-5, with no clear D. Germline V gene sequence: CDR1 MNHNY, CDR2 SVGAGI (reference sequence). The CDR3 loop spans 14 amino acids. V was cut by 0 bases and J by 2 bases, with 7 bases left in between. For the CDR3, the DNA is TGTGCCAGCAGTTACTCGAGAGGTCAAGAGACCCAGTACTTC. Its translation: CASSYSRGQETQYF.

J is TRBJ2-5 and V is TRBV10-1; D is uncertain. The end of the DNA is better explained by TRBJ2-7, so the J call may be wrong. Germline CDR1 reads WNHNN; CDR2 reads SYGVQD (reference sequence). This CDR3 is built from 11 residues. CDR3 sequence reads: CASSGTYEQYF. CDR3 nucleotides: TGCGCCAGCAGTGGAACCTACGAGCAGTACTTC.

In DNA form, the CDR3 reads TGTGCCAGCAGTTATTCCGGGACTAGCCTGAGGAAGTTCTTC. This codes for CASSYSGTSLRKFF. The chain carries TRBV28 and TRBJ2-1, with TRBD2 matching 9 bases. CDR1 is MDHEN, CDR2 SYDVKM, per germline. This CDR3 has 14 amino acids. J gave up 14 bases and V 4 bases, and 12 bases lay outside the gene matches.

J is TRBJ2-7 and V is TRBV10-3; 9 bases map to TRBD2. Per germline, CDR1 ENHRY and CDR2 SYGVKD. The CDR3 is 12 amino acids. V shed 6 bases and J 10 bases; nucleotides not matched to a gene: 7. The CDR3 DNA reads TGTGCCATCAGGCCAGATAGCGGGAGCCAGTACTTC. As protein: CAIRPDSGSQYF.

This clone has a single count. This chain uses TRBV14 with TRBJ2-1, with a weak D call TRBD1 (12 bases). The length of the CDR3 is 18 residues. From germline, CDR1 is SGHDN and CDR2 FVKESK. V was clipped by 5 bases and J by 7 bases, with 27 bases between them. This CDR3 reads CASSNRDRGLAGGNEQFF. The CDR3 nucleotides read TGTGCCAGCAGCAACCGGGACAGGGGGCTAGCGGGAGGTAATGAGCAGTTCTTC.

The genes are TRBV21-1 and TRBJ1-5. TRBV21-1 is a pseudogene locus. CDR3 length: 17 amino acids. CDR3 in DNA: TGTGCCAGCAGCAAAGAAAGAACAGGAAGGGAGATACAGCCCCAGCATTTT. It yields the protein CASSKERTGREIQPQHF.

The chain employs TRBV19 and TRBJ1-1, with D maybe TRBD1 (6 bases). Trimming removed 8 bases at V and 5 bases at J, with 12 bases between. Germline CDR1 LNHDA, CDR2 SQIVND (reference sequence). The CDR3 length is 12 residues. The CDR3 DNA follows: TGTGCCAGTGGCAACAGGGCTACTGAAGCTTTCTTT. It yields the protein CASGNRATEAFF.

A note on this clone: With a much larger clone just one base away, this may be a read error. V gene TRBV5-6 combines with J gene TRBJ2-7, with 9 bases that match TRBD1. Germline V gives CDR1 SGHDT, CDR2 YYEEEE. The CDR3 totals 15 residues. The CDR3 DNA reads TGTGCCAGCAGCCGGCCGGGACAGGGTGTCTACGAGCAGCACTTC. Its translation is CASSRPGQGVYEQHF.

The V call is TRBV7-2, the J call TRBJ2-2; 8 nucleotides match TRBD2. The germline V gene has CDR1 SGHTA and CDR2 FQGNSA. V lost 5 bases, J lost 0 bases, and 5 bases stayed unmatched. CDR3 size: 16 residues. The CDR3: CASSPVAGTNTGELFF. CDR3 sequence (DNA): TGTGCCAGCAGCCCGGTAGCGGGGACGAACACCGGGGAGCTGTTTTTT.

For the CDR3, the DNA is TGTGCCAGCAGCTTAGGTGGGTGGAACAATTCACCCCTCCACTTT. Residues: CASSLGGWNNSPLHF. J is TRBJ1-6 and V is TRBV7-2; D not resolved. Trimming took 1 base from V and 7 from J, leaving 11 bases between them. CDR3 length: 15 amino acids. Germline V gene data show CDR1 as SGHTA and CDR2 as FQGNSA.

The chain recombines TRBV7-3 with TRBJ2-7, with 7 nucleotides matching TRBD1. Germline CDR1 reads SGHTA; CDR2 reads FQGTGA. This CDR3 contains 15 residues. V was clipped by 2 bases and J by 3 bases; unmatched bases: 7. This CDR3 is CASSLGAGGFYEQYF. The CDR3 coding sequence is TGTGCCAGCAGCTTAGGGGCAGGGGGATTCTACGAGCAGTACTTC.

The gene calls are TRBV11-1 and TRBJ2-1, with 8 positions matching TRBD1. The trim removed 1 base at V and 7 bases at J, leaving 6 bases unmatched. The CDR3 sequence is 15 residues long. Germline CDR1 and CDR2: SGHAT and FQDESV (reference sequence). The chain's CDR3 is CASSLGQGAGNEQFF. CDR3 DNA: TGTGCCAGCAGCTTAGGGCAGGGGGCTGGAAATGAGCAGTTCTTC.

The table lists this clone with a count of one. The gene calls are TRBV2 and TRBJ1-4; TRBD1 aligns across 7 bases. J was trimmed by 8 bases and V by 6 bases; bases with no gene match: 9. Looked up from germline, CDR1 is SNHLY and CDR2 is FYNNEI. The CDR3 spans 14 residues. Here the CDR3 DNA reads TGTGCCAGCAGCGAACAGGGGAGAATCGAAAAACTGTTTTTT. This gives the protein CASSEQGRIEKLFF.

CDR3 bases: TGCGCCAGCAGCTTGGGCCTTGGGACAGACGTTGGGGAAAAACTGTTTTTT. Its protein is CASSLGLGTDVGEKLFF. The chain carries TRBV5-1 and TRBJ1-4, with 7 bases lining up with TRBD1. The J segment lost 8 bases and the V segment lost 0 bases, leaving 13 bases of the junction unmatched. This CDR3 has 17 residues. Germline CDR1 and CDR2: SGHRS and YFSETQ. The full variable domain, rest sourced from reference TRBV5-1 and TRBJ1-4, is KAGVTQTPRYLIKTRGQQVTLSCSPISGHRSVSWYQQTPGQGLQFLFEYFSETQRNKGNFPGRFSGRQFSNSRSEMNVSTLELGDSALYLCASSLGLGTDVGEKLFFGSGTQLSVL.

The gene calls are TRBV4-1 and TRBJ2-5; perhaps TRBD2 as D (5 bases). Trimming pared 0 bases from V and 4 bases from J, leaving 12 bases between. Germline CDR1 MGHRA, CDR2 YSYEKL. The CDR3 consists of 15 residues. This CDR3 is CASSQDGIAPETQYF. In DNA, the CDR3 is TGCGCCAGCAGCCAAGACGGGATAGCTCCAGAGACCCAGTACTTC.

CDR3 coding DNA: TGCGCCAGCAGCCAAGATGGGACTAGCCTTAGCACAGATACGCAGTATTTT. Residues: CASSQDGTSLSTDTQYF. The V and J genes are TRBV4-1 and TRBJ2-3; 9 bases are a match to TRBD2. The germline CDR1 and CDR2 sequences are MGHRA and YSYEKL. The CDR3 length is 17 residues. After removal of 0 bases from V and 0 bases from J, the junction contained 4 bases not matched to a gene.

The rearrangement joins TRBV7-2 to TRBJ2-7; the match to TRBD2 covers 7 bases. Per the germline V gene, CDR1 is SGHTA and CDR2 is FQGNSA. V gave up 0 bases and J gave up 7 bases; unmatched junction bases: 12. The CDR3 consists of 16 residues. The chain's CDR3 is CASSLAKSGTQGEQYF. The CDR3 DNA follows: TGTGCCAGCAGCTTAGCGAAAAGCGGGACCCAGGGAGAGCAGTACTTC.